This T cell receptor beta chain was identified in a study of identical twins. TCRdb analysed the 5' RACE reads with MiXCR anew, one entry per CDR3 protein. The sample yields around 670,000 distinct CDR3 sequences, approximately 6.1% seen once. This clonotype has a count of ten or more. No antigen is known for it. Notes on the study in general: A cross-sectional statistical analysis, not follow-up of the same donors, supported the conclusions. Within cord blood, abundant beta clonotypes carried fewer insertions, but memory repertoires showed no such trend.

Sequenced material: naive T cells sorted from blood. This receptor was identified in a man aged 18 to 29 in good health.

The CDR3 DNA is TGTGCCACCAGTGTCAGCAATCAGCCCCAGCATTTT. Residues: CATSVSNQPQHF. The rearrangement links TRBV15 to TRBJ1-5; D call uncertain. Germline CDR1 and CDR2: LNHNV and YYDKDF (reference sequence). The CDR3 contains 12 residues. V lost 6 bases, J lost 1 base, and 4 bases lay in between.